These 27 T cell receptor beta chains originate from one sample sequenced in a study of T cells in Graves' hyperthyroidism and ophthalmopathy. TCR beta CDR3 regions were amplified from RNA. Carried out on the TCR CDR3, a first-round RT-PCR used the HTBI primer set. TCRdb re-called the multiplex PCR reads with MiXCR, one entry per CDR3 protein. The table shows more than 500,000 distinct CDR3 sequences, with more than 45% occurring only once. The material sequenced was peripheral blood or thyroid tissue (not recorded which). These receptors were collected from an adult woman with Graves' disease, either hyperthyroidism or ophthalmopathy (not recorded which).

This clonotype was seen many times. The genes are TRBV12-3 or TRBV12-4 and TRBJ1-1; D remains ambiguous. This CDR3 has 14 residues. V was cut by 5 bases and J by 2 bases, with 12 bases left in between. This CDR3 reads CASSPTRKNTEAFF. For the CDR3, the DNA is TGTGCCAGCAGTCCAACCAGGAAAAACACTGAAGCTTTCTTT.

This clonotype was counted ten times or more. V gene TRBV12-3 or TRBV12-4 combines with J gene TRBJ2-5; D call uncertain. Trimming removed 3 bases from V and 11 bases from J, with 13 bases in between. This CDR3 comprises 12 residues. CDR3 sequence: CASSFRLSSQYF. CDR3 nucleotides: TGTGCCAGCAGTTTCCGGCTCTCCTCACAGTACTTC.

In this sample, this clonotype turned up a few times. One junction end disagrees with the germline gene, perhaps due to a read error. The rearrangement uses TRBV7-9 and TRBJ2-5; 8 bases match TRBD1. CDR3 length: 12 residues. Germline CDR1 is SEHNR and CDR2 is FQNEAQ (reference sequence). This CDR3 is CASSRGLETQYF. Written as DNA, the CDR3 is TGCGCCAGCAGCAGGGGGCTGGAGACCCAGTACTTC.

The chain joins TRBV7-2 to TRBJ2-7; D gene unclear. The CDR3 covers 14 residues. Germline V CDR1 and CDR2: SGHTA, FQGNSA. V lost 5 bases and J lost 0, with 11 bases in between. CDR3 amino acids: CASSPRLLSYEQYF. The CDR3 bases are TGTGCCAGCAGCCCCCGACTCCTCTCCTACGAGCAGTACTTC.

With regard to this clonotype: Its ends do not fully match the called genes, so a read error is possible. The chain employs TRBV5-1 and TRBJ1-2; D is uncertain. Germline assignment: CDR1 SGHRS and CDR2 YFSETQ. The CDR3 extends over 13 amino acids. This CDR3 is CASSPDNNYGYTF. DNA for the CDR3: TGCGCCAGCAGCCCCGACAACAACTATGGCTACACCTTT.

V and J are TRBV30 and TRBJ1-5, with D tentatively TRBD1 (5 bases). Germline V gives CDR1 GTSNPN, CDR2 SVGIG (reference sequence). Deletions cut 0 bases from V and 4 bases from J, with 10 bases between. This CDR3 spans 14 amino acids. CDR3 coding DNA: TGTGCCTGGAGTGTACTAGCAGGGAATCAGCCCCAGCATTTT. Translation: CAWSVLAGNQPQHF.

This clonotype appeared many times. J is TRBJ1-1 and V is TRBV11-2; the match to TRBD1 covers 7 bases. The CDR3 sequence is 15 residues long. J gave up 3 bases and V 5 bases, and 9 bases lay outside the gene matches. CDR1 and CDR2 (germline): SGHAT, FQNNGV. The CDR3 here is CASSPVTGRDTEAFF. CDR3 DNA sequence: TGTGCCAGCAGCCCCGTGACAGGGAGGGACACTGAAGCTTTCTTT.

V and J are TRBV7-9 and TRBJ1-1, with D possibly matching TRBD1 (6 bases). V lost 8 bases and J lost 5, with 12 bases in between. CDR1 is SEHNR, CDR2 FQNEAQ, per germline (reference sequence). The CDR3 runs to 12 residues. The CDR3 nucleotides are TGTGCCAGCGGGGGGGCGGAAACTGAAGCTTTCTTT. Translated, it gives CASGGAETEAFF.

This clonotype has at least ten counts. The rearrangement links TRBV3-1 to TRBJ1-2; the D is unclear. V lost 3 bases and J 5 bases, leaving 13 bases between the germline ends. The CDR3 covers 14 residues. Per the germline V gene, CDR1 is LGHDT and CDR2 is YNNKEL (reference sequence). CDR3 coding DNA: TGTGCCAGCAGCCAGGCCCGGCGATTGTATGGCTACACCTTC. Translation: CASSQARRLYGYTF.

In this sample, this clonotype turned up many times. The chain combines TRBV7-2 with TRBJ1-4; the D is unclear. Germline CDR1 and CDR2: SGHTA and FQGNSA. CDR3 length equals 13 residues. V lost 2 bases and J lost 7, with 8 bases in between. The CDR3 DNA reads as TGTGCCAGCAGCTTAACCCGGGGTGAAAAACTGTTTTTT. Its translation: CASSLTRGEKLFF.

The chain is built from TRBV29-1 and TRBJ1-1, with a weak D call TRBD1 (5 bases). Trimming stripped 3 bases from V and 4 bases from J, with 12 bases between. In germline, CDR1 is SQVTM, CDR2 ANQGSEA. This CDR3 is built from 13 residues. The CDR3 region has the DNA TGCAGCGTTGAGAAGGGGCAAGGCACTGAAGCTTTCTTT. This sequence encodes CSVEKGQGTEAFF.

Ten or more counts support this clonotype. This chain links TRBV20-1 with TRBJ1-1; D uncertain. Germline V lookup: CDR1 DFQATT, CDR2 SNEGSKA (reference sequence). The CDR3 runs 17 residues. The V end lost 7 bases, the J end lost 0 bases, and 24 bases lay between the germline ends. The CDR3 region is CSGNRQERSRMNTEAFF. The CDR3 bases are TGCAGTGGTAACCGCCAAGAGAGGTCCCGAATGAACACTGAAGCTTTCTTT.

This clonotype was recorded at least ten times. The chain is built from TRBV5-1 and TRBJ1-2; D ambiguous. The CDR3 is 13 residues long. Germline V gives CDR1 SGHRS, CDR2 YFSETQ. Trimming removed 3 bases at V and 2 bases at J, with 8 bases between. The CDR3 region is CASSSDGNYGYTF. The CDR3 nucleotides are TGCGCCAGCAGCTCGGACGGAAACTATGGCTACACCTTC.

This sequence joins TRBV2 and TRBJ2-7; 7 nucleotides match TRBD1. The CDR3 runs to 12 residues. Losses at the gene ends were 6 bases for V and 6 bases for J; bases not matched to a gene: 5. Per the germline V gene, CDR1 is SNHLY and CDR2 is FYNNEI. The CDR3 sequence is CASRVWDSEQYF. CDR3 sequence (DNA): TGTGCCAGCAGGGTTTGGGACAGCGAGCAGTACTTC.

This clonotype was found once. V usage is TRBV12-3 or TRBV12-4 and J usage is TRBJ1-2; D not certain. V lost 6 bases and J 12 bases, leaving 20 bases between the germline ends. This CDR3 has 13 residues. DNA of the CDR3: TGTGCCAGCAGCCCCGGAACTTTACTTGGAAACACCTTC. Its translation: CASSPGTLLGNTF.

The chain uses TRBV7-3 and TRBJ1-6; no firm D call. The CDR3 is 12 residues long. V lost 5 bases, J lost 12 bases, and 11 bases lay in between. Germline V CDR1 and CDR2: SGHTA, FQGTGA. The chain's CDR3 is CASSPDPGPLHF. The CDR3 DNA sequence: TGTGCCAGCAGCCCAGACCCCGGACCCCTCCACTTT.

The V gene is TRBV29-1, the J gene TRBJ2-7; TRBD2 matches at 13 bases. The CDR3 extends over 15 amino acids. J lost 5 bases, V lost 1 base, and 5 bases had no gene match. CDR1 is SQVTM, CDR2 ANQGSEA, per germline. The CDR3 DNA reads as TGCAGCGTTGAAGGAGGGACTAGCGGGATTCACGAGCAGTACTTC. Encoded protein: CSVEGGTSGIHEQYF.

This clonotype was seen many times. The rearrangement joins TRBV7-2 to TRBJ2-5; D tentatively reads TRBD1 or TRBD2 (5 bases each). This CDR3 is 14 amino acids long. CDR1 is SGHTA, CDR2 FQGNSA, per germline. Trimming removed 2 bases at V and 9 bases at J, with 16 bases between. The CDR3 DNA is TGTGCCAGCAGCTTAAGTGGGGACCAATTCGCCCAGTACTTC. As protein: CASSLSGDQFAQYF.

V is TRBV29-1 and J is TRBJ1-5, with D possibly matching TRBD1 (5 bases). The CDR3 sequence is 14 residues long. CDR1 is SQVTM and CDR2 is ANQGSEA in the germline V gene. With 8 bases removed from V and 6 bases from J, the gap between germline ends came to 20 bases. The CDR3 DNA is TGCAGCTTTTCGGGACCCACGGGGGGTCAGCCCCAGCATTTT. Translation gives CSFSGPTGGQPQHF.

This clonotype was observed at least ten times. The chain is built from TRBV12-3 or TRBV12-4 and TRBJ1-2; no definite D call. V lost 5 bases and J 0 bases, leaving 13 bases between the germline ends. This CDR3 spans 15 amino acids. CDR3 in DNA: TGTGCCAGCAGTCCCAGTCCAGTACCTAACTATGGCTACACCTTC. This translates into CASSPSPVPNYGYTF.

With respect to this clonotype: This likely comes from a read error, as the CDR3 has no conserved phenylalanine or tryptophan at its end. It is unclear where the CDR3 begins or ends on the DNA, so no DNA is shown, and the CDR3 is as TCRdb lists it. This sequence joins TRBV5-1 and TRBJ2-6. Per the germline V gene, CDR1 is SGHRS and CDR2 is YFSETQ. The CDR3 adds up to 8 amino acids, both ends counted. The CDR3 here is CASSLVRR.

This clonotype was counted at least ten times. The gene calls are TRBV7-9 and TRBJ1-3; D gene uncertain. CDR1 and CDR2 from the germline V gene are SEHNR and FQNEAQ (reference sequence). The CDR3 has 13 amino acids. V was cut by 11 bases and J by 7 bases, with 18 bases left in between. The CDR3 region has the DNA TGTGCCTGCCGCGGCATTTACGGCAACACCATATATTTT. It is translated as CACRGIYGNTIYF. The full variable domain, with the rest looked up from reference TRBV7-9 and TRBJ1-3, is DTGVSQNPRHKITKRGQNVTFRCDPISEHNRLYWYRQTLGQGPEFLTYFQNEAQLEKSRLLSDRFSAERPKGSFSTLEIQRTEQGDSAMYLCACRGIYGNTIYFGEGSWLTVV.

This clonotype was recorded many times. The rearrangement uses TRBV14 and TRBJ2-7; no definite D call. V lost 0 bases and J 6 bases, leaving 6 bases between the germline ends. Germline lookup yields CDR1 SGHDN and CDR2 FVKESK. CDR3 length: 12 amino acids. In DNA, the CDR3 is TGTGCCAGCAGCCAAGAGTGGTTCGAGCAGTACTTC. This codes for CASSQEWFEQYF.

The gene calls are TRBV6-5 and TRBJ1-3, with unresolved D. Germline V gene sequence: CDR1 MNHEY, CDR2 SVGAGI. The CDR3 runs to 17 residues. V was cut by 3 bases and J by 0 bases, with 15 bases left in between. CDR3 coding DNA: TGTGCCAGCAGTTATAGGTTCGGCCAGAACTCTGGAAACACCATATATTTT. Its translation is CASSYRFGQNSGNTIYF.

V and J are TRBV20-1 and TRBJ1-2; D ambiguous. CDR1 and CDR2 from the germline V gene are DFQATT and SNEGSKA (reference sequence). This CDR3 region has 14 residues. The germline V and J ends were trimmed by 3 bases and 0 bases, with 11 bases remaining between them. The DNA of the CDR3 is TGCAGTGCTAGGGGAGGGCTAGCTAACTATGGCTACACCTTC. The encoded protein is CSARGGLANYGYTF.

This clonotype was observed at least ten times. The V and J genes are TRBV7-9 and TRBJ2-5, with D unresolved. There are 14 residues in the CDR3. Germline CDR1 reads SEHNR; CDR2 reads FQNEAQ (reference sequence). V gave up 2 bases and J gave up 1 base, with 8 bases separating them. The CDR3 reads CASSLMGIQETQYF. CDR3 DNA: TGTGCCAGCAGCTTAATGGGTATCCAAGAGACCCAGTACTTC.

The chain uses TRBV24-1 and TRBJ1-1, with a weak D call TRBD1 (6 bases). Germline V CDR1 and CDR2: KGHDR, SFDVKD. CDR3 length equals 15 residues. Trimming took off 11 bases at V and 1 base at J, with 19 bases between the two ends. CDR3 in DNA: TGTGCCAGCTCACCACAGGGACAAGGGAACACTGAAGCTTTCTTT. Its protein product is CASSPQGQGNTEAFF.